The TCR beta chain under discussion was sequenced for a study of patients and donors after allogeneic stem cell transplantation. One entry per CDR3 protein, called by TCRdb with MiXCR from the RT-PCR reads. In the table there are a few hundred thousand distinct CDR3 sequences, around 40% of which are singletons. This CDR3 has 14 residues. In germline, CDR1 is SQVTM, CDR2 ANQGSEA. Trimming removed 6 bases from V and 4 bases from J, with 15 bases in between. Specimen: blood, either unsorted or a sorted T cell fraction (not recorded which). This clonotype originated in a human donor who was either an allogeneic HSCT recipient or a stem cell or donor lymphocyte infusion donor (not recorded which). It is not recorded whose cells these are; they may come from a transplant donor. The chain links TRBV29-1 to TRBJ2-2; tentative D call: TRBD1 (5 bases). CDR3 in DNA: TGCAGCGTATGGGGTCAGGGCGGCACCGGGGAGCTGTTTTTT. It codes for CSVWGQGGTGELFF.